This T cell receptor (beta chain) was recovered during a study of graft-versus-host responses after intestinal transplantation. In the study overall: Transplants were multivisceral, liver-intestinal, or isolated intestinal.

A remark on this clone: Its antigen remains unknown.

Libraries were prepared by immunoSEQ multiplex PCR; TCRdb keeps only in-frame clonotypes and omits some of them. The sample contains 85,000 to 100,000 clones, just under 95% of which appear only once. The CDR3 contains 16 residues. Germline assignment: CDR1 MDHEN and CDR2 SYDVKM. Trimming stripped 6 bases from V and 0 bases from J, with 18 bases between. This chain links TRBV28 with TRBJ2-7; D might be TRBD2 (5 bases). Sequenced here: unstimulated CD8+ T cells sorted from spleen or lymph node cells, sampled before transplant. The receptor comes from a human donor who was the organ donor for an intestinal transplant. CDR3 sequence reads: CASSGITGGLSYEQYF. The CDR3 nucleotides are TGTGCCAGCAGCGGGATAACTGGTGGCCTCTCCTACGAGCAGTACTTC.